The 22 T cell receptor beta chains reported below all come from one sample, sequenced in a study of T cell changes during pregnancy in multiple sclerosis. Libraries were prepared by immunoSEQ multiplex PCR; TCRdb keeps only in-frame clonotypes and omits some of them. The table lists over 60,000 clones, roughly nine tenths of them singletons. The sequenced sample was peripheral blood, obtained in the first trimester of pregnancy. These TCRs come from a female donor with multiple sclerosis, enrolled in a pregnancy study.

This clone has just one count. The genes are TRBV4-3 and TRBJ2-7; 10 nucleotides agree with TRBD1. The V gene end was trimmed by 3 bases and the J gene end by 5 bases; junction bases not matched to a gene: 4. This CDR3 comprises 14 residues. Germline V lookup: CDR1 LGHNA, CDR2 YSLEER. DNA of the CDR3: TGCGCCAGCAGCCAGGACAGGGGGATCAACGAGCAGTACTTC. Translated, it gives CASSQDRGINEQYF.

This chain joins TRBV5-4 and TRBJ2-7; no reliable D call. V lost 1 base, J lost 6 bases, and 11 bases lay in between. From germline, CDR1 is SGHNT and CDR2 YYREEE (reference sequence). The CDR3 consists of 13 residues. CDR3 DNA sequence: TGTGCCAGCAGCTTGCTGAATACGGTCGAGCAGTACTTC. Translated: CASSLLNTVEQYF.

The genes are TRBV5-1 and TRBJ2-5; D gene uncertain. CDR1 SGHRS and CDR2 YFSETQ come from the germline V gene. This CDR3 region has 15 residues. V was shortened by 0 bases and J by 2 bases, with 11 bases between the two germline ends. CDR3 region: CASSLVTLGQETQYF. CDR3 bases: TGCGCCAGCAGCTTGGTTACTCTAGGACAAGAGACCCAGTACTTC.

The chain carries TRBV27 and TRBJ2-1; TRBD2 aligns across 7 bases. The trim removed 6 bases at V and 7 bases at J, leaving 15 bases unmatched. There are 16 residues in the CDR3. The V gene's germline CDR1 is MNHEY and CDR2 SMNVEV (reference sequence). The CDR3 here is CASRGGWGSGFNEQFF. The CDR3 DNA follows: TGTGCCAGCAGGGGGGGTTGGGGTAGCGGGTTTAATGAGCAGTTCTTC.

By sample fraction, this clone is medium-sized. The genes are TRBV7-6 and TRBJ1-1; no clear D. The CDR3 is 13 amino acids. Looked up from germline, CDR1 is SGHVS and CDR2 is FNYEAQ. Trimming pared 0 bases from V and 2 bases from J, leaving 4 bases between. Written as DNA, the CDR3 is TGTGCCAGCAGCTTAGCACATAACACTGAAGCTTTCTTT. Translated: CASSLAHNTEAFF.

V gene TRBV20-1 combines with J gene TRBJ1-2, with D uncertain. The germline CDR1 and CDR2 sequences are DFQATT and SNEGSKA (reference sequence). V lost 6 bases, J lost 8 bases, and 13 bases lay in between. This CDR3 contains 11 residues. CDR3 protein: CSALRNSGYTF. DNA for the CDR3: TGCAGTGCCCTCCGTAACTCGGGCTACACCTTC.

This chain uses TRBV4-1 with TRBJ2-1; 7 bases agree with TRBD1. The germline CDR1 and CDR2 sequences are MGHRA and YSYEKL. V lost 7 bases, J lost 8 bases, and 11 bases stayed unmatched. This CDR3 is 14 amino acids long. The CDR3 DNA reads TGCGCCAGCACCACACCTACCACAGGGGATGAGCAGTTCTTC. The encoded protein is CASTTPTTGDEQFF.

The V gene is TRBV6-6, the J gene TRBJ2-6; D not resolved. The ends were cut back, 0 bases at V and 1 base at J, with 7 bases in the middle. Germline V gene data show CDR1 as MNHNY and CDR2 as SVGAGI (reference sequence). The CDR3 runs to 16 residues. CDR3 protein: CASSYSLNSGANVLTF. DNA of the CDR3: TGTGCCAGCAGTTACTCCTTAAATTCTGGGGCCAACGTCCTGACTTTC.

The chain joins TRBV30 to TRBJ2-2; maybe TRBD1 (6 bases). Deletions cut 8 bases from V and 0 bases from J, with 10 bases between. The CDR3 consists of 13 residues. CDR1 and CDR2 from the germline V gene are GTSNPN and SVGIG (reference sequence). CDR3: CARRTANTGELFF. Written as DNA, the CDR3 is TGTGCCCGGCGGACAGCGAACACCGGGGAGCTGTTTTTT.

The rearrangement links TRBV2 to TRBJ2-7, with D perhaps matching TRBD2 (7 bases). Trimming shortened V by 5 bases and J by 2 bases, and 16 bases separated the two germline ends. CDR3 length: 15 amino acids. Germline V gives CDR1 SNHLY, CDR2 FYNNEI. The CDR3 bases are TGTGCCAGCAGTCAGGGGCGGGAGACGGCCTACGAGCAGTACTTC. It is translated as CASSQGRETAYEQYF.

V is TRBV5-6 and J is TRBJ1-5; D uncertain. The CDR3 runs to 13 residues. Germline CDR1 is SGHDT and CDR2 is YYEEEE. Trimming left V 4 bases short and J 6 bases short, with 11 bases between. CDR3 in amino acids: CASSRDKAQPQHF. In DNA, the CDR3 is TGTGCCAGCAGCAGAGACAAGGCTCAGCCCCAGCATTTT.

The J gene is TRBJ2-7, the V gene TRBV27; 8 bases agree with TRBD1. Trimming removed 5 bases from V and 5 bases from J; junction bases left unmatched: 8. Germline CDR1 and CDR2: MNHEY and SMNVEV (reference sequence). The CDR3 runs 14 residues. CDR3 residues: CASSPGTGRHEQYF. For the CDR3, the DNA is TGTGCCAGCAGTCCCGGGACAGGTCGCCACGAGCAGTACTTC.

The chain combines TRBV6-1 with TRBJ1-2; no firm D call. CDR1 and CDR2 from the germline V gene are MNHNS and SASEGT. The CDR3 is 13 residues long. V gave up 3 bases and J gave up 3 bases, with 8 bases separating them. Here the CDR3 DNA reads TGTGCCAGCAGTGAGGGAGTGGACTATGGCTACACCTTC. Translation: CASSEGVDYGYTF.

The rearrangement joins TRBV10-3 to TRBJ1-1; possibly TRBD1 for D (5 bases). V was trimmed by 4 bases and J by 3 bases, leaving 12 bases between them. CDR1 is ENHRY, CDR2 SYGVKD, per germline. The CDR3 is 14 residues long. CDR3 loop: CAISAGRGDTEAFF. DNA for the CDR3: TGTGCCATCAGTGCAGGCCGGGGGGACACTGAAGCTTTCTTT.

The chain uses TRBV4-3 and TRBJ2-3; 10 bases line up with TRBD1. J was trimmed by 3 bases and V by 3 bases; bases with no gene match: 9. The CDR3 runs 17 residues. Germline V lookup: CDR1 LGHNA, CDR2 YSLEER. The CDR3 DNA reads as TGCGCCAGCAGCCAGGGGAAGGGACAGGGGAGGACAGATACGCAGTATTTT. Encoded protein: CASSQGKGQGRTDTQYF.

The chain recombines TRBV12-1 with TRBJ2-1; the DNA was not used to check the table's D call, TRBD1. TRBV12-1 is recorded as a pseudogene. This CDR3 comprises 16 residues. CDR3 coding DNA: TGTGCCAGCAGGTCTCTCTCAAGACAGGGAGCAAATGAGCAGTTCTTC. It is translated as CASRSLSRQGANEQFF.

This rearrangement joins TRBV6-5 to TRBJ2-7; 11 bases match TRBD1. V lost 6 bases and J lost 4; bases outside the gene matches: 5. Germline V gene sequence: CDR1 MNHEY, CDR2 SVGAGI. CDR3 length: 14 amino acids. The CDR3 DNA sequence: TGTGCCAGCAGAGCCGGGACAGGGGGTTACGAGCAGTACTTC. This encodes CASRAGTGGYEQYF.

CDR3 residues: CASSGTGSGANVLTF. The CDR3 coding sequence is TGCGCCAGCAGTGGGACAGGGTCTGGGGCCAACGTCCTGACTTTC. The chain links TRBV10-2 to TRBJ2-6; TRBD1 aligns across 8 bases. This CDR3 region has 15 residues. CDR1 is WSHSY and CDR2 is SAAADI in the germline V gene. With V trimmed by 4 bases and J by 1 base, 0 bases remained unmatched.

The CDR3 reads CAWSLQGGRIATF. CDR3 nucleotides: TGTGCCTGGAGCCTACAGGGGGGACGGATCGCCACCTTC. This chain links TRBV30 with TRBJ1-2; 8 bases agree with TRBD1. The germline V gene encodes CDR1 GTSNPN and CDR2 SVGIG (reference sequence). After removal of 3 bases from V and 13 bases from J, the junction contained 13 bases not matched to a gene. This CDR3 is 13 amino acids long. The whole variable domain, filled in from reference TRBV30 and TRBJ1-2, reads SQTIHQWPATLVQPVGSPLSLECTVEGTSNPNLYWYRQAAGRGLQLLFYSVGIGQISSEVPQNLSASRPQDRQFILSSKKLLLSDSGFYLCAWSLQGGRIATFGSGTRLTVV.

The CDR3 sequence: CASSASLAGVGKTQYF. CDR3 sequence (DNA): TGTGCCAGCAGCGCCTCACTAGCGGGAGTAGGGAAGACCCAGTACTTC. This chain joins TRBV9 and TRBJ2-5; 11 bases fit TRBD2. V was pared by 3 bases and J by 6 bases, with 10 bases of the junction left unmatched. Germline CDR1 and CDR2: SGDLS and YYNGEE. This CDR3 spans 16 amino acids.

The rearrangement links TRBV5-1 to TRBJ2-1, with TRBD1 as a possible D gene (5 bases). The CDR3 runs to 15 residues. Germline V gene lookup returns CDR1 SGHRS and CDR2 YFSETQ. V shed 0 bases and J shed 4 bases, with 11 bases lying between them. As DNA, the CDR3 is TGCGCCAGCAGCTTGGTTGGGGCAGAGTACAATGAGCAGTTCTTC. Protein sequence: CASSLVGAEYNEQFF.

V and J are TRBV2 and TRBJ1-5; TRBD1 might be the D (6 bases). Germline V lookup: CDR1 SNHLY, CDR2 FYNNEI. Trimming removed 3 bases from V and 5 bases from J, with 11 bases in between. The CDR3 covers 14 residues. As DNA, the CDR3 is TGTGCCAGCAGTGATCCGGACAGAGATCAGCCCCAGCATTTT. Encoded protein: CASSDPDRDQPQHF.